This T cell receptor (beta chain) was recorded in a study of T-cell memory formation after mild COVID-19. Background on the study: The TCR clusters were mostly specific to one donor.

General study points: Among contracting clones, CD4+ were mainly CM/EM and CD8+ enriched in EMRA. Later expanders leaned toward CD4+, whereas clones contracting from day 15 to 85 were balanced CD4/CD8.

Germline V gene lookup returns CDR1 SGHAT and CDR2 FQNNGV. V lost 7 bases and J 9 bases, leaving 22 bases between the germline ends. The CDR3 extends over 14 amino acids. In the case of this clonotype: The antigen is unknown.

5'RACE, which relied on constant-segment primers, yielded TCR alpha and TCR beta cDNA libraries carrying sample barcodes and UMIs. TCRdb passed the 5' RACE reads through MiXCR, listing each CDR3 protein once. The data show some 150,000 distinct CDR3 sequences, almost 25% seen once. Sequenced sample: PBMCs or a T cell subset sorted from them (not recorded which). The chain is built from TRBV11-2 and TRBJ2-7; no clear D gene. The TCR was taken from an adult woman who had mild COVID-19 (a few samples of this study predate the infection). Cell type and time point are not known. CDR3 in amino acids: CASTPDGSPVPQYF. CDR3 sequence (DNA): TGTGCCAGCACCCCGGACGGGTCCCCTGTCCCGCAGTACTTC.